This TCR beta chain was sequenced during a study of cytomegalovirus exposure and HLA in healthy donors. Study at large: Assignment to the Caucasian-associated ancestry cluster applied to less than 85% of the approximately 400 genotyped donors.

In regard to this clone: Its antigen remains unknown.

Study outcomes and limitations: Per a prior analysis, the majority of TCR beta V segments were productive roughly 87% or roughly 30% of the time. The later analysis indicated that the majority of CMV-associated TCR beta chains appeared HLA-restricted.

Researchers ran the PCR with 60 Vbeta and 13 Jbeta primers. Method: immunoSEQ multiplex PCR; TCRdb's copy keeps in-frame clones and lacks some. Of around 100,000 clones listed, about 80% are singletons. Germline loops: CDR1 GTSNPN, CDR2 SVGIG (reference sequence). CDR3 length: 13 amino acids. Trimming took off 3 bases at V and 9 bases at J, with 15 bases between the two ends. The specimen was PBMCs. This clonotype originated in a female donor in good health and CMV-seropositive. This rearrangement joins TRBV30 to TRBJ2-1; a possible D gene is TRBD2 (5 bases). CDR3 bases: TGTGCCTGGAGGTATGGCGAGGGTGGTGAGCAGTTCTTC. The encoded protein is CAWRYGEGGEQFF.